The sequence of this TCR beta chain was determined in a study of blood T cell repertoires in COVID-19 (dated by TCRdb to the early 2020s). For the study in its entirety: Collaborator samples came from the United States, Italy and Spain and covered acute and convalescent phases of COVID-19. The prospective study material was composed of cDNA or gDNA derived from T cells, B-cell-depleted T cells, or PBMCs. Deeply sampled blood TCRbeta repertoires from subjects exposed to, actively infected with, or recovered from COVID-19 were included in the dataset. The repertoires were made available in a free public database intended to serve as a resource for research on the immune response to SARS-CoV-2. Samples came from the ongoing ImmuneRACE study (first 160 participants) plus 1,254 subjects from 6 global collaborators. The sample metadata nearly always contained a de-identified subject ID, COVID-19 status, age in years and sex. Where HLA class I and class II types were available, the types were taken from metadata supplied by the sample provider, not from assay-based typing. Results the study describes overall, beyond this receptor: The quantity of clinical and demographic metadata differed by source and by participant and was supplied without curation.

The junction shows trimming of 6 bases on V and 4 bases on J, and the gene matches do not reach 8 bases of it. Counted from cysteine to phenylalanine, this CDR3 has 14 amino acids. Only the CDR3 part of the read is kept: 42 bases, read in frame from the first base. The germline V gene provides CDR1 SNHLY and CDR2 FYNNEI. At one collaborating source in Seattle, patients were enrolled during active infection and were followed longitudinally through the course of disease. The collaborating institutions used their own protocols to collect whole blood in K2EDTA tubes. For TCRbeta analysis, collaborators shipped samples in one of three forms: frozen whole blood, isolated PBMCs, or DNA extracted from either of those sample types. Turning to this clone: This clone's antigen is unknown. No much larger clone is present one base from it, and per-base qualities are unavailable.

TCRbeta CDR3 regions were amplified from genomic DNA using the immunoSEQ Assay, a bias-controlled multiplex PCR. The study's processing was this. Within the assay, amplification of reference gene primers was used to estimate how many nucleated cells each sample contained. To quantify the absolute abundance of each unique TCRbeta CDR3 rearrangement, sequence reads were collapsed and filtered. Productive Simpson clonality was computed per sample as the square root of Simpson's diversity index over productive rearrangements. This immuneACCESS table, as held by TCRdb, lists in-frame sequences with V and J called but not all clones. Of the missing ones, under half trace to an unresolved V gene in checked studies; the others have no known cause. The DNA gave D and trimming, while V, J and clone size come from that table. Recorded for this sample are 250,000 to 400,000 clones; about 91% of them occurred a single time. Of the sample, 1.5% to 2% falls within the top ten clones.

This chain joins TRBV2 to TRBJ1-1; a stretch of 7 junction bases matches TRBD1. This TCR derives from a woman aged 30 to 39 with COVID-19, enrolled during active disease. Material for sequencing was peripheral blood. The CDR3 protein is CASRPISGGTEAFF. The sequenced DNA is TGTGCCAGCAGGCCCATATCAGGGGGCACTGAAGCTTTCTTT.